This paragraph reports one TCR beta chain. No antigen is known for it. These data are taken from a study of T cell repertoires in cytomegalovirus infection. Study details: Newly reported HLA-C-restricted and thoroughly characterized HLA-B-restricted CMV epitopes were employed. It was the public TCR beta signatures that indicated both CMV infection and matching HLA type.

Each CDR3 protein gets one entry after TCRdb re-called the reads with MiXCR. The data contain about 900,000 distinct CDR3 sequences, 31% of them singletons. Study-wide results and caveats: The ex vivo response was dominated by HLA-C-restricted CMV-specific TCR beta clonotypes.

The specimen comprised cultured CD8+ T cells from PBMCs, sampled from culture after CMV antigen stimulation. This clonotype was sampled from a human donor in good health (CMV status not recorded). Some clones in this sample may be carry-over from other donors' samples.

CDR3 DNA: TGTGCCAGCACCCCTGAACAAGGGAACTATGGCTACACCTTC. The encoded protein is CASTPEQGNYGYTF. The chain has TRBV7-2 and TRBJ1-2, with no clear D. CDR1 and CDR2 (germline): SGHTA, FQGNSA. This CDR3 spans 14 amino acids. V gave up 7 bases and J gave up 2 bases, with 14 bases separating them.